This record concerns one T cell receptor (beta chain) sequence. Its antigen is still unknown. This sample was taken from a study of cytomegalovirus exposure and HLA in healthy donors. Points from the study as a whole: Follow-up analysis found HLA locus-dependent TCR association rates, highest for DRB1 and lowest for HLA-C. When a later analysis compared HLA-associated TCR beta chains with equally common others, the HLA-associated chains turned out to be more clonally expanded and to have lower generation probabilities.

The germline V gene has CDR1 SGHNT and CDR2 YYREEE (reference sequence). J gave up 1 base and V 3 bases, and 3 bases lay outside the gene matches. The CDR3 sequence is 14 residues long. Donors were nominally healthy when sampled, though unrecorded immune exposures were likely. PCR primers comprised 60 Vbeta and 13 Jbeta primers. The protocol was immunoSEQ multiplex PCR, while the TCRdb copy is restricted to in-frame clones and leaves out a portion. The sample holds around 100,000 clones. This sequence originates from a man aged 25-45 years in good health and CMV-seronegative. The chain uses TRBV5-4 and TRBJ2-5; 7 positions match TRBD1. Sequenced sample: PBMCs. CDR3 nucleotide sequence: TGTGCCAGCAGCTACGACAGGGTCCAAGAGACCCAGTACTTC. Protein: CASSYDRVQETQYF.